This TCR beta chain was recovered during a study of T cell responses to AZD1222 COVID-19 vaccine. Produced via immunoSEQ multiplex PCR; TCRdb's table is partial and in-frame only. Found here are approximately 100,000 clones, about 90% of them singletons; the top ten hold approximately 15%. V lost 4 bases to trimming and J lost 6 bases; unmatched junction nucleotides: 8. CDR3 length equals 16 residues. Germline CDR1 is MNHEY and CDR2 is SVGAGI. As regards this clone: As yet, its antigen is unknown.

Findings of the study overall: Donors skewed white British and female; clonal diversity was possibly underestimated. Among AZD1222 vaccinees, only six were seropositive at baseline.

This TCR was sampled from an adult in good health. Source: peripheral blood, taken on day 0 of AZD1222 vaccination. The V call is TRBV6-5, the J call TRBJ2-1, with 11 bases aligning to TRBD1. CDR3 loop: CASSSRPGTGGNEQFF. For the CDR3, the DNA is TGTGCCAGCAGTTCCCGCCCCGGGACAGGGGGCAATGAGCAGTTCTTC.